This is a list of T cell receptor beta chains from one sample in a study of HIV-infected patients and healthy controls. TCRdb re-called the 5' RACE reads through MiXCR, storing one row per CDR3 protein. The data show roughly 18,000 distinct CDR3 sequences, 9.5% to 13% seen once. The sample consisted of blood. The source of these receptors is an adult in good health. Each CDR3 is given with its conserved first and last residue. A D gene is named only where the DNA matches it firmly. Clone size is given for some rows only: seen once, a few or many times, or a class if the clone is expanded.

d_call	clone_size	v_call	j_call	cdr3_aa	cdr3_nt
TRBD1	NA	TRBV29-1	TRBJ1-1	CSVGDRATEAFF	TGCAGCGTTGGGGACAGGGCCACTGAAGCTTTCTTT
NA	many	TRBV7-9	TRBJ2-4	CASSLENIQYF	TGTGCCAGCAGCTTAGAAAACATTCAGTACTTC
NA	medium-sized	TRBV7-6	TRBJ2-3	CASRAALSDTQYF	TGTGCCAGCAGGGCAGCCCTATCAGATACGCAGTATTTT
NA	NA	TRBV12-3/TRBV12-4	TRBJ1-4	CASRPGDEKLFF	TGTGCCAGCAGACCAGGGGACGAAAAACTGTTTTTT
NA	medium-sized	TRBV6-5	TRBJ1-2	CASSYSTANYGYTF	TGTGCCAGCAGTTACTCGACGGCAAACTATGGCTACACCTTC
TRBD2	NA	TRBV5-1	TRBJ2-1	CASSSGLEDEQFF	TGCGCCAGCAGCTCAGGACTAGAGGATGAGCAGTTCTTC
TRBD2	many	TRBV28	TRBJ2-5	CATTEREGFETQYF	TGTGCCACCACCGAGCGGGAGGGGTTTGAGACCCAGTACTTC
TRBD1	few	TRBV7-2	TRBJ2-3	CASRAGGGPDTQYF	TGTGCCAGCAGGGCAGGGGGCGGCCCGGATACGCAGTATTTT
NA	many	TRBV11-2	TRBJ2-1	CASSLVLGQRNNEQFF	TGTGCCAGCAGCTTAGTCCTCGGACAGAGAAACAATGAGCAGTTCTTC
NA	many	TRBV25-1	TRBJ2-1	CASSGAASSYNEQFF	TGTGCCAGCAGTGGAGCGGCGAGCTCCTACAATGAGCAGTTCTTC
NA	medium-sized	TRBV20-1	TRBJ1-1	CSARDLGADGTEAFF	TGCAGTGCTAGAGATCTTGGGGCGGATGGGACTGAAGCTTTCTTT
NA	many	TRBV3-1	TRBJ2-7	CASSQEMSAPYEQYF	TGTGCCAGCAGCCAAGAGATGTCCGCCCCCTACGAGCAGTACTTC
TRBD2	few	TRBV20-1	TRBJ2-3	CSARDPSSGSTDTQYF	TGCAGTGCTAGAGATCCTTCTAGCGGGAGCACAGATACGCAGTATTTT
TRBD2	many	TRBV10-3	TRBJ2-5	CAISDPLAGAGQETQYF	TGTGCCATCAGTGACCCCCTAGCGGGAGCTGGTCAAGAGACCCAGTACTTC
NA	few	TRBV5-4	TRBJ2-7	CASSLQGIYEQYF	TGTGCCAGCAGCTTGCAGGGGATCTACGAGCAGTACTTC
TRBD1	NA	TRBV28	TRBJ2-6	CASSFPRGSGANVLTF	TGTGCCAGCAGTTTTCCCAGGGGGTCTGGGGCCAACGTCCTGACTTTC